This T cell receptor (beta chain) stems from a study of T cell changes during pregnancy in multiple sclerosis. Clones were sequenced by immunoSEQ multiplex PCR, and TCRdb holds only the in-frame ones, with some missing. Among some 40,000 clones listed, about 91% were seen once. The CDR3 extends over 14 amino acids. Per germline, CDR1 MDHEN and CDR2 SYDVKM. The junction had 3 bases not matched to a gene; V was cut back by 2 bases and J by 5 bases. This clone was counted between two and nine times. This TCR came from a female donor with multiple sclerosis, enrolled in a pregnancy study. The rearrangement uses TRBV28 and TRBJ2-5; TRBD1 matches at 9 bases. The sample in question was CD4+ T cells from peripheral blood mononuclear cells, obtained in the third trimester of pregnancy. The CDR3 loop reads CASSLTGGAETQYF. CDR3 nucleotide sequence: TGTGCCAGCAGTTTAACAGGGGGCGCTGAGACCCAGTACTTC.